A single sample gave rise to the 21 T cell receptor beta chains below, sequenced in a study of blood T cell repertoires in COVID-19. Measured with immunoSEQ multiplex PCR; TCRdb has only the in-frame clones, and not every one. The data hold approximately 150,000 clones, with around 82% observed a single time. The specimen was peripheral blood. The origin of the receptors is a man aged 60-69 years with acute or convalescent COVID-19.

This sequence joins TRBV11-2 and TRBJ2-4; 9 nucleotides line up with TRBD2. V lost 4 bases and J lost 9; bases outside the gene matches: 7. This CDR3 region has 14 residues. Germline lookup yields CDR1 SGHAT and CDR2 FQNNGV. The CDR3 sequence: CASSSLAGWAIQYF. The CDR3 bases are TGTGCCAGCAGCTCTCTAGCGGGATGGGCCATTCAGTACTTC.

The rearrangement links TRBV27 to TRBJ2-3; 8 bases fit TRBD1. The CDR3 runs 14 residues. The V gene's germline CDR1 is MNHEY and CDR2 SMNVEV (reference sequence). J gave up 9 bases and V 0 bases, and 5 bases lay outside the gene matches. Here the CDR3 DNA reads TGTGCCAGCAGTTTATCCGTTGGACAGGGAACGCAGTATTTT. Translated: CASSLSVGQGTQYF.

The gene calls are TRBV18 and TRBJ2-1; 8 nucleotides line up with TRBD1. This CDR3 spans 16 amino acids. Germline lookup yields CDR1 KGHSH and CDR2 LQKENI. J was trimmed by 7 bases and V by 4 bases; bases with no gene match: 12. The chain's CDR3 is CASSQDRDRRINEQFF. CDR3 sequence (DNA): TGTGCCAGCTCACAGGACCGGGACAGGAGGATAAATGAGCAGTTCTTC. Combining the CDR3 with reference TRBV18 and TRBJ2-1 gives the whole variable domain NAGVMQNPRHLVRRRGQEARLRCSPMKGHSHVYWYRQLPEEGLKFMVYLQKENIIDESGMPKERFSAEFPKEGPSILRIQQVVRGDSAAYFCASSQDRDRRINEQFFGPGTRLTVL.

The chain recombines TRBV5-1 with TRBJ1-2, with a weak D call TRBD1 (6 bases). Germline V gene data show CDR1 as SGHRS and CDR2 as YFSETQ. The CDR3 is 14 amino acids. V was clipped by 0 bases and J by 8 bases, with 14 bases between them. CDR3 sequence reads: CASSLAAGVDGYTF. In DNA form, the CDR3 reads TGCGCCAGCAGCTTGGCGGCAGGGGTCGACGGCTACACCTTC. Drawing the rest from reference TRBV5-1 and TRBJ1-2, the complete variable domain is KAGVTQTPRYLIKTRGQQVTLSCSPISGHRSVSWYQQTPGQGLQFLFEYFSETQRNKGNFPGRFSGRQFSNSRSEMNVSTLELGDSALYLCASSLAAGVDGYTFGSGTRLTVV.

The chain's CDR3 is CASSLRKPGTSTDTQYF. The CDR3 DNA follows: TGTGCCAGCAGCTTACGAAAACCCGGGACTAGCACAGATACGCAGTATTTT. This sequence joins TRBV11-2 and TRBJ2-3; a possible D gene is TRBD2 (6 bases). From germline, CDR1 is SGHAT and CDR2 FQNNGV. V gave up 2 bases and J gave up 0 bases, with 15 bases separating them. The CDR3 consists of 17 residues.

The chain employs TRBV6-4 and TRBJ1-1; 7 positions agree with TRBD1. J was trimmed by 4 bases and V by 6 bases; bases with no gene match: 5. The CDR3 extends over 13 amino acids. The germline V gene has CDR1 MRHNA and CDR2 SNTAGT. In DNA, the CDR3 is TGTGCCAGCAGCGCGACAGGGAGCACTGAAGCTTTCTTT. Its translation is CASSATGSTEAFF.

The rearrangement joins TRBV7-6 to TRBJ2-7; TRBD1 aligns across 10 bases. Germline CDR1 and CDR2: SGHVS and FNYEAQ. J was trimmed by 2 bases and V by 5 bases; bases with no gene match: 9. The CDR3 length is 16 residues. The chain's CDR3 is CASSASSGTGAYEQYF. Here the CDR3 DNA reads TGTGCCAGCAGCGCAAGCTCCGGGACAGGGGCCTACGAGCAGTACTTC.

This clone was seen once. The rearrangement links TRBV3-1 (or the pseudogene TRBV3-2) to TRBJ2-3; D uncertain. Germline V gene data show CDR1 as LGHDT and CDR2 as YNNKEL (reference sequence). The CDR3 is made up of 13 amino acids. V lost 4 bases, J lost 6 bases, and 11 bases lay in between. The CDR3 region has the DNA TGTGCCAGCAGCCGCCCTCCAGCGGATACGCAGTATTTT. Translated, it gives CASSRPPADTQYF.

This chain connects TRBV3-1 (or the pseudogene TRBV3-2) to TRBJ1-1, with TRBD1 matching over 12 bases. The CDR3 is made up of 14 amino acids. CDR1 is LGHDT, CDR2 YNNKEL, per germline (reference sequence). V lost 4 bases, J lost 5 bases, and 2 bases stayed unmatched. The chain's CDR3 is CASSRDRGRTEAFF. As DNA, the CDR3 is TGTGCCAGCAGCCGGGACAGGGGGCGAACTGAAGCTTTCTTT.

This chain links TRBV5-5 with TRBJ1-2, with D tentatively TRBD1 (6 bases). Germline CDR1 SGHKS, CDR2 YYEKEE (reference sequence). The length of the CDR3 is 14 residues. Trimming pared 3 bases from V and 8 bases from J, leaving 17 bases between. CDR3 sequence reads: CASSSHTGSEGYTF. The CDR3 bases are TGTGCCAGCAGCTCACATACAGGGAGTGAAGGCTACACCTTC.

The chain uses TRBV11-2 and TRBJ2-7; TRBD2 aligns across 7 bases. The CDR3 spans 15 residues. Germline assignment: CDR1 SGHAT and CDR2 FQNNGV. The V gene end was trimmed by 4 bases and the J gene end by 6 bases; junction bases not matched to a gene: 12. As DNA, the CDR3 is TGTGCCAGCAGCTCGCTGGGACTACCCCTCTTCGAGCAGTACTTC. Translation gives CASSSLGLPLFEQYF.

The V call is TRBV3-1 (or the pseudogene TRBV3-2), the J call TRBJ2-5; the D gene is possibly TRBD2 (6 bases). Trimming left V 5 bases short and J 5 bases short, with 21 bases between. Germline V CDR1 and CDR2: LGHDT, YNNKEL (reference sequence). CDR3 length equals 16 residues. The CDR3 sequence: CASSTHRGQAGETQYF. In nucleotides, the CDR3 is TGTGCCAGCAGCACTCATCGCGGGCAGGCGGGGGAGACCCAGTACTTC.

The chain couples TRBV3-1 (or the pseudogene TRBV3-2) to TRBJ1-5, with 7 bases that match TRBD1. V was clipped by 2 bases and J by 0 bases; unmatched bases: 4. The CDR3 runs to 16 residues. The V gene's germline CDR1 is LGHDT and CDR2 YNNKEL (reference sequence). In DNA form, the CDR3 reads TGTGCCAGCAGCCAATCGACAGGGAATAGCAATCAGCCCCAGCATTTT. It encodes CASSQSTGNSNQPQHF.

The chain employs TRBV25-1 and TRBJ1-2; 9 bases map to TRBD1. The CDR3 length is 15 residues. V was clipped by 0 bases and J by 4 bases; unmatched bases: 3. Germline V CDR1 and CDR2: MGHDK, SYGVNS. The CDR3 reads CASSEYLTGGYGYTF. CDR3 nucleotide sequence: TGTGCCAGCAGTGAATACTTGACAGGGGGCTATGGCTACACCTTC.

The chain couples TRBV11-2 to TRBJ2-3; D remains ambiguous. The V gene lost 8 bases and the J gene lost 1 base, with 13 bases spanning the gap. The CDR3 extends over 14 amino acids. Germline V gene data show CDR1 as SGHAT and CDR2 as FQNNGV. CDR3 loop: CASRPREGTDTQYF. Written as DNA, the CDR3 is TGTGCCAGCCGCCCTCGAGAGGGCACAGATACGCAGTATTTT.

The V gene is TRBV7-3, the J gene TRBJ2-3; TRBD2 aligns across 10 bases. Trimming took 5 bases from V and 1 from J; bases not matched to a gene: 6. In germline, CDR1 is SGHTA, CDR2 FQGTGA. This CDR3 spans 16 amino acids. The CDR3 loop is CASSKEREGRTDTQYF. As DNA, the CDR3 is TGTGCCAGCAGCAAGGAGCGGGAGGGACGCACAGATACGCAGTATTTT.

The chain is built from TRBV7-2 and TRBJ2-1, with 11 bases aligning to TRBD2. This CDR3 contains 16 residues. V trimming: 2 bases; J trimming: 6 bases; junction bases outside the gene matches: 6. Looked up from germline, CDR1 is SGHTA and CDR2 is FQGNSA. CDR3 in amino acids: CASSLISGRDSNEQFF. CDR3 in DNA: TGTGCCAGCAGCTTAATTAGCGGGAGGGATAGCAATGAGCAGTTCTTC.

The chain joins TRBV6-5 to TRBJ1-3; D remains ambiguous. The germline V gene encodes CDR1 MNHEY and CDR2 SVGAGI. Trimming cost V 9 bases and J 0 bases, with 12 bases left between them. The CDR3 runs to 14 residues. CDR3 in amino acids: CASTARNSGNTIYF. The CDR3 region has the DNA TGTGCCAGTACAGCCAGGAACTCTGGAAACACCATATATTTT.

This clone is a singleton in its sample. V gene TRBV18 combines with J gene TRBJ2-2, with D tentatively TRBD1 (6 bases). The V gene lost 4 bases and the J gene lost 6 bases, with 15 bases spanning the gap. This CDR3 has 15 amino acids. CDR1 is KGHSH and CDR2 is LQKENI in the germline V gene. The CDR3 nucleotides read TGTGCCAGCTCACAAATTCAACAGGGAGCCGGGGAGCTGTTTTTT. The encoded protein is CASSQIQQGAGELFF. The full variable domain, its missing parts supplied by reference TRBV18 and TRBJ2-2, is NAGVMQNPRHLVRRRGQEARLRCSPMKGHSHVYWYRQLPEEGLKFMVYLQKENIIDESGMPKERFSAEFPKEGPSILRIQQVVRGDSAAYFCASSQIQQGAGELFFGEGSRLTVL.

This clone was seen only once. Its ends do not fully match the called genes, so a read error is possible. This chain links TRBV5-1 with TRBJ2-1; D gene unclear. The CDR3 has 13 residues. Germline-derived CDR1 and CDR2 are SGHRS and YFSETQ. The CDR3 coding sequence is TGCGCCAGCAGCTTCTCCTACTACGATGAGCAGTTCTTC. Its translation: CASSFSYYDEQFF.

The chain is built from TRBV28 and TRBJ1-5, with unresolved D. The germline V gene encodes CDR1 MDHEN and CDR2 SYDVKM. The CDR3 runs to 15 residues. With 8 bases removed from V and 5 bases from J, the gap between germline ends came to 19 bases. The CDR3 region has the DNA TGTGCCAGCCACCCCCCACATGAAGATTATCAGCCCCAGCATTTT. The encoded protein is CASHPPHEDYQPQHF.